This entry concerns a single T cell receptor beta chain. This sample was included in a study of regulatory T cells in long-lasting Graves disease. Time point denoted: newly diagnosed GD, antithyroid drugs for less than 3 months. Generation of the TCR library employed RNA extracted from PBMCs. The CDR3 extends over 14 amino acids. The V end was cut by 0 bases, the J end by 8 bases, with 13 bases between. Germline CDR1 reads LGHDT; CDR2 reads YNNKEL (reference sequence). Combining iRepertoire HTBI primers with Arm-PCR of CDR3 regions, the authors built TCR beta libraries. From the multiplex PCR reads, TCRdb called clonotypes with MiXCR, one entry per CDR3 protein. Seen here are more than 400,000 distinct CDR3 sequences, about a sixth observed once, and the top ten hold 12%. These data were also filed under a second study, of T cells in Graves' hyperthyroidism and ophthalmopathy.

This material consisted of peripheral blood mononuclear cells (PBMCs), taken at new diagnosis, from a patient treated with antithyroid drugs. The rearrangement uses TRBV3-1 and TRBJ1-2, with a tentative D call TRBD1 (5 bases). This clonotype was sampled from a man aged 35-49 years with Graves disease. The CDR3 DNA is TGTGCCAGCAGCCAAGATCCCGGGACCAGAGGCTACACCTTC. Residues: CASSQDPGTRGYTF.